Listed here are 10 T cell receptor beta chains from one sample, sequenced in a study of Ad26.COV2.S vaccination and SARS-CoV-2 variants. Here immunoSEQ multiplex PCR was the method, and the copy in TCRdb shows in-frame clones only, minus some. Here the sample spans around 350,000 clones, about 90% being singletons. The sequences come from peripheral blood, collected after recovery from COVID-19. Receptors originate from a human donor who had recovered from COVID-19.

The chain has TRBV3-1 (or the pseudogene TRBV3-2) and TRBJ1-1; a possible D gene is TRBD1 (5 bases). Trimming cost V 0 bases and J 5 bases, with 13 bases left between them. Germline V CDR1 and CDR2: LGHDT, YNNKEL (reference sequence). The CDR3 covers 15 residues. The CDR3: CASSQDIGAPTEAFF. CDR3 nucleotides: TGTGCCAGCAGCCAAGATATAGGGGCCCCTACTGAAGCTTTCTTT.

J is TRBJ1-5 and V is TRBV12-3 or TRBV12-4; tentatively, D is TRBD1 (5 bases). With 4 bases removed from V and 7 bases from J, the gap between germline ends came to 5 bases. The CDR3 runs 11 residues. In DNA, the CDR3 is TGTGCCAGCAGTTGGGGGCAGCCCCAGCATTTT. The encoded protein is CASSWGQPQHF.

The V and J genes are TRBV5-5 and TRBJ2-1; D is perhaps TRBD2 (6 bases). Germline values: CDR1 SGHKS, CDR2 YYEKEE (reference sequence). The V and J ends lost 4 bases and 2 bases respectively, with 13 bases between them. The CDR3 is 15 amino acids. The chain's CDR3 is CASSRDWRAYNEQFF. The CDR3, as DNA: TGTGCCAGCAGCCGGGATTGGAGGGCCTACAATGAGCAGTTCTTC. The variable domain in full, completed from reference TRBV5-5 and TRBJ2-1, reads DAGVTQSPTHLIKTRGQQVTLRCSPISGHKSVSWYQQVLGQGPQFIFQYYEKEERGRGNFPDRFSARQFPNYSSELNVNALLLGDSALYLCASSRDWRAYNEQFFGPGTRLTVL.

This clone showed up just once. The gene calls are TRBV6-2 or TRBV6-3 and TRBJ1-5; D is unclear. The germline V gene has CDR1 MNHEY and CDR2 SVGEGT. This CDR3 has 14 residues. Between the trimmed V and J ends, which lost 0 bases and 3 bases, there was a span of 6 bases. The CDR3 DNA follows: TGTGCCAGCAGTTACTCGAGAGCCAATCAGCCCCAGCATTTT. Its protein product is CASSYSRANQPQHF.

This clone was counted ten times or more. This chain uses TRBV27 with TRBJ1-1; tentative D call: TRBD1 (6 bases). Germline V gene lookup returns CDR1 MNHEY and CDR2 SMNVEV (reference sequence). CDR3 length equals 15 residues. V dropped 5 bases and J dropped 1 base, with 14 bases sitting between them. Written as DNA, the CDR3 is TGTGCCAGCAGTCCCCCACAGGGCCCGAACACTGAAGCTTTCTTT. Translated, it gives CASSPPQGPNTEAFF.

This chain links TRBV4-1 with TRBJ1-2; D is possibly TRBD1 (5 bases). V lost 3 bases and J lost 0, with 14 bases in between. The germline gives CDR1 MGHRA, CDR2 YSYEKL. The CDR3 totals 16 residues. In DNA, the CDR3 is TGCGCCAGCAGCCATCAGGCCGGGGGGGCTAACTATGGCTACACCTTC. It translates to CASSHQAGGANYGYTF.

DNA of the CDR3: TGTGCCAGTAGAACGACAGGGGGGGACACCGGGGAGCTGTTTTTT. It specifies CASRTTGGDTGELFF. This rearrangement joins TRBV19 to TRBJ2-2; 9 bases map to TRBD1. V lost 6 bases, J lost 3 bases, and 5 bases stayed unmatched. Germline V lookup: CDR1 LNHDA, CDR2 SQIVND (reference sequence). This CDR3 comprises 15 residues.

The chain combines TRBV6-5 with TRBJ1-2; 7 positions agree with TRBD1. Germline V CDR1 and CDR2: MNHEY, SVGAGI. This CDR3 comprises 14 residues. The V and J ends lost 7 bases and 8 bases, in that order; junction bases with no gene match: 13. CDR3 DNA sequence: TGTGCCAGCAACCAAGGGGGCGGGTCAGGAGGCTACACCTTC. Its translation is CASNQGGGSGGYTF.

CDR3 nucleotides: TGTGCCACCAGTGATTTTGCAGTTTTAGGTTACGAGCAGTACTTC. Translation gives CATSDFAVLGYEQYF. The chain carries TRBV24-1 and TRBJ2-7; D gene unclear. CDR3 length equals 15 residues. Germline CDR1 reads KGHDR; CDR2 reads SFDVKD. Trimming stripped 1 base from V and 4 bases from J, with 13 bases between.

The V and J genes are TRBV6-5 and TRBJ2-5; 8 nucleotides line up with TRBD2. The CDR3 length is 14 residues. CDR1 is MNHEY and CDR2 is SVGAGI in the germline V gene. V shed 7 bases and J 7 bases; nucleotides not matched to a gene: 11. CDR3 bases: TGTGCCAGCATACCGAGCGGGGGCCCGACGACCCAGTACTTC. Protein sequence: CASIPSGGPTTQYF.